The clone carrying this T cell receptor beta chain was detected once. The data are from a study of blood T cell repertoires in COVID-19. The CDR3 length is 13 residues. Trimming removed 2 bases at V and 7 bases at J, with 11 bases between. Germline V gives CDR1 MGHDK, CDR2 SYGVNS. Method: immunoSEQ multiplex PCR; TCRdb's copy keeps in-frame clones and lacks some. The sample consists of hundreds of thousands of clones, approximately 92% of them appearing once. Participant age was about 18 to 89 years, and participants resided in 20 to 30 US areas. Before being deemed recovered, Cohort 3 donors had two negative PCRs, clearance, or symptom resolution.

The sequencing sample was made of PBMCs or T cells enriched from blood (not recorded which). The clonotype originates from a young man who had recovered from COVID-19. V and J are TRBV25-1 and TRBJ1-1; the D is unclear. In DNA, the CDR3 is TGTGCCAGCAGTGAAGGTTGGCAGGATGAAGCTTTCTTT. Its translation: CASSEGWQDEAFF.